A selection of T cell receptor beta chains follows, all from one sample in a study of blood T cell repertoires in COVID-19. Sequenced by immunoSEQ multiplex PCR; TCRdb stores in-frame clones only, minus some. The top ten hold 8.6% of the sample, which has around 250,000 clones, roughly 84% seen once. The source material was peripheral blood. The receptors come from a human donor in a cohort sampled during active COVID-19. Both conserved end residues are part of each CDR3. D genes are given only for firm matches. Rows give clone size only sometimes, using once, few, many, or a class for an expanded clone.

.,TRBJ1-1,TRBD1,TRBV6-5,TGTGCCAGCGGGGTACAGGGGCGGAACACTGAAGCTTTCTTT,CASGVQGRNTEAFF
.,TRBJ1-2,TRBD1,TRBV7-2,TGTGCCAGCAGCTTAGTCGGGACAGGGAAGGGAAGCTATGGCTACACCTTC,CASSLVGTGKGSYGYTF
.,TRBJ2-2,.,TRBV6-5,TGTGCCAGCAGTAAACGGACAGTAAACACCGGGGAGCTGTTTTTT,CASSKRTVNTGELFF
once,TRBJ2-1,.,TRBV12-3/TRBV12-4,TGTGCCAGCAGTCGCCTGCTTCAGGGTGAGCAGTTCTTC,CASSRLLQGEQFF
.,TRBJ1-1,TRBD1,TRBV6-6,TGTGCCAGCAGTTACGACAGGGGAAGGACTGAAGCTTTCTTT,CASSYDRGRTEAFF
once,TRBJ2-1,TRBD2,TRBV6-2/TRBV6-3,TGTGCCAGCAGTTACCCAACACTAGCGGGAGGGTCTGAGCAGTTCTTC,CASSYPTLAGGSEQFF
.,TRBJ1-2,TRBD1,TRBV28,TGTGCCAGCAGTTTCAGACAGGGTAGAAACTATGGCTACACCTTC,CASSFRQGRNYGYTF
once,TRBJ1-1,.,TRBV7-8,TGTGCCAGCAGCTTTACAGAGAACACTGAAGCTTTCTTT,CASSFTENTEAFF
.,TRBJ2-1,TRBD2,TRBV4-2,TGTGCCAGCAGGGGCTTTCGGGAGGACCAGTACAATGAGCAGTTCTTC,CASRGFREDQYNEQFF
.,TRBJ1-2,.,TRBV6-1,TGTGCCAGCAGTGAAAAAGGGATGGGGGGTAAAGCCTTC,CASSEKGMGGKAF
once,TRBJ2-1,.,TRBV27,TGTGCCAGCAGTTTAGAGGCACGAGGCAATGAGCAGTTCTTC,CASSLEARGNEQFF
.,TRBJ2-3,TRBD2,TRBV6-2/TRBV6-3,TGTGCCAGCAGTTACGGTAGCGGGAGGATAACAGATACGCAGTATTTT,CASSYGSGRITDTQYF
.,TRBJ2-5,.,TRBV12-5,TGTGCTAGTGGTTCAGCGGGTCTTGTCCAGTACTTC,CASGSAGLVQYF
.,TRBJ1-2,TRBD1,TRBV5-1,TGCGCCAGCAGCCAATCTCCAGGGGGCGACTATGGCTACACCTTC,CASSQSPGGDYGYTF
.,TRBJ2-4,.,TRBV28,TGTGCCTTACAGGGATCCGACAGCATTCAGTACTTC,CALQGSDSIQYF
.,TRBJ2-7,TRBD2,TRBV5-4,TGTGCCAGCAGCCGAAGACTAGCGGGGGCATACGAGCAGTACTTC,CASSRRLAGAYEQYF
few,TRBJ1-5,TRBD1,TRBV4-1,TGCGCCAGCAGCCAAGTAACCAGGGACAGGGGAAGTTGTTTT,CASSQVTRDRGSCF
few,TRBJ2-1,TRBD2,TRBV9,TGTGCCAGCAGCCCTAGCGGGAGTATCTACAATGAGCAGTTCTTC,CASSPSGSIYNEQFF
.,TRBJ1-1,TRBD1,TRBV19,TGTGCCAGTAGTTTCAGACAGGGGATCACTGAAGCTTTCTTT,CASSFRQGITEAFF
once,TRBJ2-1,.,TRBV24-1,TGTGCCACCAGTGAAGGAGGGGGCGCGACCAATGAGCAGTTCTTC,CATSEGGGATNEQFF
.,TRBJ2-3,TRBD2,TRBV7-2,TGTGCCAGCAGCTTAGACCGCGGGGGGGCATCAGATACGCAGTATTTT,CASSLDRGGASDTQYF
.,TRBJ1-6,TRBD1,TRBV19,TGTGCCAGTAGTGCCACAGGGGAACCACCCCTCCACTTT,CASSATGEPPLHF
.,TRBJ2-1,.,TRBV29-1,TGCAGCGTTGGGGGACGGGGATTGGAGGGACACAATGAGCAGTTCTTC,CSVGGRGLEGHNEQFF
.,TRBJ1-1,.,TRBV5-1,TGCGCCAGCAGCTTGTACCGAGGCGAAGGCACTGAAGCTTTCTTT,CASSLYRGEGTEAFF
.,TRBJ2-7,TRBD1,TRBV7-2,TGTGCCAGCAGCAAAAGTCCCGGGACAGGGCCCTCTTCCTACGAGCAGTACTTC,CASSKSPGTGPSSYEQYF
.,TRBJ2-5,TRBD1,TRBV15,TGTGCCACCAGCAGAGATTCCGACAGGGGGGAGACCCAGTACTTC,CATSRDSDRGETQYF
.,TRBJ2-7,TRBD2,TRBV6-5,TGTGCCAGCAGTTACTCCCTAGCGGGGGGTGCGAACGAGCAGTACTTC,CASSYSLAGGANEQYF
.,TRBJ2-2,.,TRBV6-5,TGTGCCAGCAGTTACGACAGTCCCGGGGAGCTGTTTTTT,CASSYDSPGELFF
.,TRBJ2-7,TRBD2,TRBV7-2,TGTGCCAGCAGACCCGGGACTAGCTGGTACGAGCAGTACTTC,CASRPGTSWYEQYF
.,TRBJ2-7,TRBD1,TRBV4-3,TGCGCCAGCAGCCAAGGACAGGGAACGTCCTACGAGCAGTACTTC,CASSQGQGTSYEQYF
few,TRBJ2-3,.,TRBV5-1,TGCGCCAGCAGCTTAGCGGCCTTGGGCACAGATACGCAGTATTTT,CASSLAALGTDTQYF
.,TRBJ1-2,.,TRBV20-1,TGCAGTGCTAGGGCACCTCTGGGCTACACCTTC,CSARAPLGYTF
.,TRBJ1-4,.,TRBV7-2,TGTGCCAGCAGCTTATGGCTTTCCGGGGAAAAACTGTTTTTT,CASSLWLSGEKLFF
.,TRBJ1-1,.,TRBV7-3,TGTGCCAGCAGCCCGGACGGGAGGAACACTGAAGCTTTCTTT,CASSPDGRNTEAFF
.,TRBJ2-3,.,TRBV6-5,TGTGCCAGCAGTAAACAGGGAGTTGTAACAGATACGCAGTATTTT,CASSKQGVVTDTQYF
.,TRBJ2-2,.,TRBV19,TGTGCCACCCGAAATCGATTTAGTGACGGGGAGCTGTTTTTT,CATRNRFSDGELFF
.,TRBJ1-1,.,TRBV7-2,TGTGCCAGCAGTCTGACAGGGAACACTGAAGCTTTCTTT,CASSLTGNTEAFF
.,TRBJ2-1,.,TRBV7-3,TGTGCCAGCAGCTTAAACGGCAGGGTGCATGAGCAGTTCTTC,CASSLNGRVHEQFF
.,TRBJ2-4,TRBD2,TRBV7-9,TGTGCCAGCAGCCAGCGGGAACTTTCAAACATTCAGTACTTC,CASSQRELSNIQYF
once,TRBJ2-1,TRBD2,TRBV18,TGTGCCAGCTCACCTCGTGGGGCGGGAGTAGGGCAGTTCTTC,CASSPRGAGVGQFF
.,TRBJ2-2,.,TRBV5-4,TGTGCCAGCAGCTTGAGGGCAGGGAAGAGAACCGGGGAGCTGTTTTTT,CASSLRAGKRTGELFF
.,TRBJ2-5,TRBD2,TRBV2,TGTGCCAGCAGTGAAGGTAGCGGGAGGATAGAGACCCAGTACTTC,CASSEGSGRIETQYF
.,TRBJ1-4,.,TRBV7-2,TGTGCCAGCAGCTCGACAAGTGCAACTAATGAAAAACTGTTTTTT,CASSSTSATNEKLFF
.,TRBJ2-7,TRBD1,TRBV19,TGTGCCAGTAAACAACCGGGACAGGGAGACGAGCAGTACTTC,CASKQPGQGDEQYF
.,TRBJ2-7,.,TRBV2,TGTGCCAGCAGGCCCCCACTGGACAGAGTCTACGAGCAGTACTTC,CASRPPLDRVYEQYF
.,TRBJ2-2,.,TRBV19,TGTGCCAGTAGTATGCGGGTTAACACCGGGGAGCTGTTTTTT,CASSMRVNTGELFF
.,TRBJ1-3,.,TRBV7-2,TGTGCCAGCAGCTCTACTAGGGGAAACACCATATATTTT,CASSSTRGNTIYF
once,TRBJ2-3,TRBD2,TRBV5-6,TGTGCCAGCACCCTAGCGGGCTCCACAGATACGCAGTATTTT,CASTLAGSTDTQYF
.,TRBJ2-1,TRBD2,TRBV3-1/TRBV3-2,TGTGCCAGCAGCCAGGAACGGACTAGCGGGAGAGGGTACAATGAGCAGTTCTTC,CASSQERTSGRGYNEQFF
.,TRBJ1-2,.,TRBV4-1,TGCGCCAGCAGCCAAGACCCTAACGCTAACTATGGCTACACCTTC,CASSQDPNANYGYTF
.,TRBJ1-4,.,TRBV5-5,TGTGCCAGCAGCCCCTTCGGGGGGGCTAATGAAAAACTGTTTTTT,CASSPFGGANEKLFF
.,TRBJ1-1,.,TRBV6-6,TGTGCCAGCAACTACCTTTTGTCCACTGAAGCTTTCTTT,CASNYLLSTEAFF
.,TRBJ1-1,.,TRBV11-2,TGTGCCAGCAGCCCCGGGTTTGGGAGCACTGAAGCTTTCTTT,CASSPGFGSTEAFF
.,TRBJ2-7,TRBD1,TRBV5-1,TGCGCCAGCAGCTTCACCGGGACAGCCTACGAGCAGTACTTC,CASSFTGTAYEQYF
.,TRBJ2-2,TRBD2,TRBV3-1/TRBV3-2,TGTGCCAGCAGCCGGAGCCCTAGCGGGATCTCCGGGGAGCTGTTTTTT,CASSRSPSGISGELFF
once,TRBJ2-7,TRBD1,TRBV7-2,TGTGCCAGCAGCTTAATGGGGACAGCCGACAATGGGCAGTACTTC,CASSLMGTADNGQYF
.,TRBJ2-1,TRBD1,TRBV5-1,TGCGCCAGCAGCTTCAACGGACAGGGACACAATGAGCAGTTCTTC,CASSFNGQGHNEQFF
.,TRBJ2-3,.,TRBV5-4,TGTGCCAGCAGCTTCCGTTCAGATACGCAGTATTTT,CASSFRSDTQYF
once,TRBJ2-3,TRBD2,TRBV6-5,TGTGCCAGCAGTTACGGGCTAGCGGGAGTCACAGATACGCAGTATTTT,CASSYGLAGVTDTQYF